This T cell receptor beta chain was observed in a study of OX40 agonist ivuxolimab in advanced cancers. For context, the study as a whole: Ivuxolimab was a fully human IgG2 agonistic monoclonal antibody targeting the costimulatory receptor OX40 (CD134). Intravenous ivuxolimab was administered to patients every 2 weeks at six dose levels: 0.01, 0.1, 0.3, 1.5, 3 and 10 mg/kg. Of the approximately 54 patients in dose escalation, some 20 had hepatocellular carcinoma, some 15 had melanoma, 9 had renal cell carcinoma and 9 had head and neck cancer. In the dose-escalation cohort, 70% to 85% of patients were male, and the mean age was roughly 60 years with a range of about 20 to 90. Patients were allowed to have had prior anti-PD-1, anti-PD-L1 or anti-CTLA-4 therapy, and 30% to 40% of the dose-escalation patients had been treated with checkpoint inhibitors. Three dose-escalation patients achieved partial responses, one with hepatocellular carcinoma and two with cutaneous melanoma. The purpose of peripheral TCRbeta sequencing was to test whether ivuxolimab changed TCR sequence diversity and led to clonal T-cell expansion. The paper describes the monotherapy dose-escalation part (N of about 47 patients) of the phase I trial of ivuxolimab. Summary of the overall study and its limitations: At doses of 0.1 to 3.0 mg/kg, clonal expansion of both CD4+ and CD8+ T cells in blood was seen between baseline and week 6. Low levels of normalized T-cell clonal expansion were also shown by some nonresponding patients. Antigen specificity was not determined for the clonally expanded peripheral T cells. After ivuxolimab, CD8+ T cells had more expanded clones than CD4+ T cells on average. In the 0.1-3.0 mg/kg groups, partial responders had among the lowest normalized peripheral clonal expansion, particularly in CD8+ T cells.

With respect to this clone: It lacks a known antigen. No base quality information exists; no much larger clone differs at one position.

Genomic DNA was isolated from the sorted cells so that the TCRbeta CDR3 region could be sequenced. The immunoSEQ Assay was used to sequence the TCRbeta CDR3 regions. TCRdb took over this immuneACCESS table, retaining in-frame rearrangements with V and J assigned. Such tables are incomplete; in checked studies, under half of the missing clones stem from an unresolved V gene, and the remainder is unexplained. For this sample there are under 70,000 clones; 86% appear just once. The ten largest clones capture 1.2% of the sample. The junction carries 19 bases between V and J, which are trimmed by 1 base and 0 bases respectively. Looking up the germline V gene yields CDR1 SGHRS and CDR2 YFSETQ. The CDR3 sequence holds 19 residues, the cysteine and phenylalanine included. The sequence is cut down to CDR3 DNA, 57 bases in frame from base 1. The trial excluded patients who had a history of autoimmune disease or were on systemic immunosuppression. Peripheral blood for TCR sequencing was collected from all dose cohorts at baseline, on cycle 4 day 1, and on cycle 7 day 1. Samples came from an open-label, multicenter, first-in-human phase I dose-escalation trial of ivuxolimab. The trial enrolled adults with locally advanced or metastatic head and neck squamous cell, hepatocellular, melanoma or renal cell carcinoma. Before TCR sequencing, CD4+ and CD8+ T cells were separately sorted from peripheral blood.

This chain is built from TRBV5-1 and TRBJ2-2; TRBD1 might be the D gene, on 6 matching bases. Sequences were derived from CD4+ or CD8+ T cells sorted from blood, sampled in a trial of the OX40 agonist ivuxolimab. This clonotype was obtained from an adult with an advanced solid tumor such as melanoma, head and neck, liver or kidney cancer. The DNA is TGCGCCAGCAGCTTGCCCCTCACAGGGTTCCCCCCGAACACCGGGGAGCTGTTTTTT. Protein translation: CASSLPLTGFPPNTGELFF. The full variable domain, completed from the reference TRBV5-1 and TRBJ2-2 proteins outside the CDR3, reads KAGVTQTPRYLIKTRGQQVTLSCSPISGHRSVSWYQQTPGQGLQFLFEYFSETQRNKGNFPGRFSGRQFSNSRSEMNVSTLELGDSALYLCASSLPLTGFPPNTGELFFGEGSRLTVL.